This is a list of T cell receptor beta chains from one sample in a study of siplizumab effects on memory and regulatory T cells. Assay: immunoSEQ multiplex PCR; the TCRdb copy retains only in-frame clones and omits some. The sample has around 95,000 clones, 91% seen once. The sequenced sample was CD4+ T cells sorted from blood. The receptors come from a human donor in good health. Both conserved end residues are part of each CDR3. Fields, in order: clone size, D gene, V gene, J gene, CDR3 DNA, CDR3 protein. D genes are given only for firm matches. A clone size is listed for some rows: how often the clone was seen (once, few, many), or a class if it is expanded.

-	-	TRBV7-3	TRBJ1-1	TGTGCCAGCAGCGCGTACGGATCGAACACTGAAGCTTTCTTT	CASSAYGSNTEAFF
-	TRBD2	TRBV7-9	TRBJ2-3	TGTGCCACGGGGACCGGTGTAGCGGGGGCAGATACGCAGTATTTT	CATGTGVAGADTQYF
-	-	TRBV5-6	TRBJ1-2	TGTGCCAGCAGCCCCTTCGGAGGGGGGAGCTATGGCTACACCTTC	CASSPFGGGSYGYTF
-	TRBD1	TRBV19	TRBJ1-6	TGTGCCAGGCCCCCGGGACAGGGGATGAACTATAATTCACCCCTCCACTTT	CARPPGQGMNYNSPLHF
-	TRBD1	TRBV2	TRBJ2-7	TGTGCCAGCAGTGAAGCGGCGACAGGGACGTACGAGCAGTACTTC	CASSEAATGTYEQYF
-	-	TRBV2	TRBJ1-6	TGTGCCAGCAGTGATATGAGCGGGGTAAGGAATTCACCCCTCCACTTT	CASSDMSGVRNSPLHF
-	TRBD1	TRBV5-6	TRBJ2-5	TGTGCCAGCAGCTCTAGGGGGCGGGAGACCCAGTACTTC	CASSSRGRETQYF
-	TRBD1	TRBV7-8	TRBJ2-7	TGTGCCAGCAGCTTAATGGGGACAGGGGGCAACGAGCAGTACTTC	CASSLMGTGGNEQYF
-	-	TRBV18	TRBJ2-1	TGTGCCAGTTCAACCAAGGGCGGGGGCCCTTCCTACAATGAGCAGTTCTTC	CASSTKGGGPSYNEQFF
-	-	TRBV18	TRBJ2-7	TGTGCCAGCTCACCCGGGACCAAAACCTACGAGCAGTACTTC	CASSPGTKTYEQYF
-	TRBD2	TRBV27	TRBJ2-3	TGTGCCAGCAGTCAACCCGGGGGGGCGGAGTATTTT	CASSQPGGAEYF
-	-	TRBV30	TRBJ1-2	TGTGCCTGGAGGAGGCCTGGGCAGCCTCGAAACTATGGCTACACCTTC	CAWRRPGQPRNYGYTF
once	-	TRBV2	TRBJ2-7	TGTGCCAGCCGGTTGGGGGGCGTCGAGCAGTACTTC	CASRLGGVEQYF
-	TRBD1	TRBV27	TRBJ2-2	TGTGCCAGCAGTTTCACAGGGGGCAATAGCGGGGAGCTGTTTTTT	CASSFTGGNSGELFF
-	-	TRBV7-9	TRBJ2-3	TGTGCCAGCAGCTCCATGACAGGATTACTCACAGATACGCAGTATTTT	CASSSMTGLLTDTQYF
-	-	TRBV2	TRBJ2-7	TGTGCCAGCGGAGGACAGAGCTACGAGCAGTACTTC	CASGGQSYEQYF
once	TRBD1	TRBV10-3	TRBJ1-1	TGTGCCATCTCGGACAGGGCTGAAGAAGCTTTCTTT	CAISDRAEEAFF
-	-	TRBV19	TRBJ1-4	TGTGCCAGTAGCGTAGGGCTGGTGGAAAAACTGTTTTTT	CASSVGLVEKLFF
-	-	TRBV10-3	TRBJ1-2	TGTGCCATCAGTGATAGCTATGGCTACACCTTC	CAISDSYGYTF
-	TRBD1	TRBV7-2	TRBJ2-3	TGTGCCAGCAGCATATCCGGGACAGGGACCCCAGATACGCAGTATTTT	CASSISGTGTPDTQYF
-	-	TRBV27	TRBJ2-7	TGTGCCAGCAGTTTTGACAGAATTACAACCTACGAGCAGTACTTC	CASSFDRITTYEQYF
-	-	TRBV12-5	TRBJ2-2	TGTGCTAGTGGTTTGGTACCTGATGGGACCGGGGAGCTGTTTTTT	CASGLVPDGTGELFF
-	TRBD1	TRBV19	TRBJ1-5	TGTGCCAGTAGTACCGGGACAGGAAATAGCAATCAGCCCCAGCATTTT	CASSTGTGNSNQPQHF
-	-	TRBV7-9	TRBJ2-2	TGTGCCAGCAGCGAAGGGACGACGAACACCGGGGAGCTGTTTTTT	CASSEGTTNTGELFF
-	-	TRBV5-6	TRBJ1-3	TGTGCCAGCAGCTTGGGTGGGCCCTCTGGAAACACCATATATTTT	CASSLGGPSGNTIYF